The 16 T cell receptor beta chains given below trace back to one sample, sequenced in a study of blood T cell repertoires in COVID-19. Sequencing was performed with immunoSEQ multiplex PCR; in TCRdb, only in-frame clones are kept and a portion is missing. This sample has fewer than 500,000 clones; more than 65% occur once, and the top ten carry 0.85% to 1.2%. Input material: peripheral blood. The receptors were sampled from a human donor with acute or convalescent COVID-19. The donor label of this sample is uncertain.

V usage is TRBV11-2 and J usage is TRBJ2-7; possible D gene TRBD2, 6 bases. Germline values: CDR1 SGHAT, CDR2 FQNNGV. The CDR3 consists of 14 residues. Deletions cut 3 bases from V and 4 bases from J, with 13 bases between. As DNA, the CDR3 is TGTGCCAGCAGCTTGACGCCAGGGAGGTACGAGCAGTACTTC. Its protein product is CASSLTPGRYEQYF. Based on the CDR3 plus reference TRBV11-2 and TRBJ2-7, the full variable domain is EAGVAQSPRYKIIEKRQSVAFWCNPISGHATLYWYQQILGQGPKLLIQFQNNGVVDDSQLPKDRFSAERLKGVDSTLKIQPAKLEDSAVYLCASSLTPGRYEQYFGPGTRLTVT.

The rearrangement joins TRBV5-6 to TRBJ2-7, with a tentative D call TRBD2 (5 bases). The CDR3 runs 15 residues. The V end was cut by 1 base, the J end by 2 bases, with 13 bases between. CDR1 is SGHDT, CDR2 YYEEEE, per germline. As DNA, the CDR3 is TGTGCCAGCAGCTTGTCGGGGATACGGGCCTACGAGCAGTACTTC. Translating it yields CASSLSGIRAYEQYF.

This clone was seen a handful of times. The V and J genes are TRBV27 and TRBJ1-5; a weak D match, TRBD1 (5 bases). This CDR3 is 15 amino acids long. With 6 bases removed from V and 2 bases from J, the gap between germline ends came to 14 bases. The germline CDR1 and CDR2 sequences are MNHEY and SMNVEV (reference sequence). The CDR3 DNA reads as TGTGCCAGCAGCTGGAGGGGAGGGGGCAATCAGCCCCAGCATTTT. This codes for CASSWRGGGNQPQHF.

This chain uses TRBV7-2 with TRBJ1-2, with D possibly TRBD1 on 5 matching bases. V was cut by 6 bases and J by 4 bases, with 6 bases left in between. The CDR3 covers 11 residues. The germline V gene encodes CDR1 SGHTA and CDR2 FQGNSA. The CDR3 region has the DNA TGTGCCAGCAGTAGGGGCTATGGCTACACCTTC. It codes for CASSRGYGYTF.

This chain links TRBV7-7 with TRBJ2-2; 9 bases map to TRBD1. This CDR3 has 15 amino acids. V gave up 3 bases and J gave up 3 bases; unmatched junction bases: 2. The germline V gene encodes CDR1 SSHAT and CDR2 FNYEAQ (reference sequence). The CDR3 nucleotides read TGTGCCAGCAGCTTGGGACAGGGTTACACCGGGGAGCTGTTTTTT. As protein: CASSLGQGYTGELFF.

The rearrangement uses TRBV5-1 and TRBJ1-5, with D tentatively TRBD1 (5 bases). Trimming left V 1 base short and J 1 base short, with 30 bases between. The germline V gene has CDR1 SGHRS and CDR2 YFSETQ. The CDR3 is 22 residues long. The CDR3 loop reads CASSLRTNPGDPGGGSNQPQHF. The CDR3 bases are TGCGCCAGCAGCTTGCGCACTAACCCGGGGGACCCAGGTGGGGGGAGCAATCAGCCCCAGCATTTT.

This clone was detected once. The chain has TRBV15 and TRBJ1-2; 7 bases line up with TRBD1. CDR1 is LNHNV and CDR2 is YYDKDF in the germline V gene (reference sequence). V lost 4 bases, J lost 5 bases, and 4 bases stayed unmatched. The CDR3 contains 13 residues. CDR3 in DNA: TGTGCCACCAGCAAACAGGGGAAGTATGGCTACACCTTC. Translated: CATSKQGKYGYTF.

In this sample, this clone turned up once. Written as DNA, the CDR3 is TGTGCCAGCAGTTATGGGAGCCTCACAGATACGCAGTATTTT. Translation gives CASSYGSLTDTQYF. This chain uses TRBV6-5 with TRBJ2-3, with D possibly being TRBD2 (5 bases). CDR1 and CDR2 from the germline V gene are MNHEY and SVGAGI. V shed 3 bases and J shed 2 bases, with 9 bases lying between them. The CDR3 length is 14 residues.

The J gene is TRBJ1-2, the V gene TRBV28; D is undetermined. Trimming pared 5 bases from V and 8 bases from J, leaving 9 bases between. CDR1 MDHEN and CDR2 SYDVKM come from the germline V gene. This CDR3 has 11 residues. The CDR3 is CASSTMGGYTF. CDR3 nucleotides: TGTGCCAGCAGTACCATGGGCGGCTACACCTTC.

The V gene is TRBV19, the J gene TRBJ1-5, with a tentative D call TRBD1 (6 bases). Germline CDR1 LNHDA, CDR2 SQIVND (reference sequence). This CDR3 comprises 20 residues. V was trimmed by 0 bases and J by 3 bases, leaving 24 bases between them. CDR3 in DNA: TGTGCCAGTAGTATAGATCCTTGGGCCGGGACAAGGGAACCCAATCAGCCCCAGCATTTT. Its translation is CASSIDPWAGTREPNQPQHF.

This clone was picked up one time. The V call is TRBV6-6, the J call TRBJ1-4, with D perhaps matching TRBD1 (6 bases). V lost 6 bases, J lost 7 bases, and 15 bases lay in between. CDR3 length: 14 residues. Germline V gives CDR1 MNHNY, CDR2 SVGAGI (reference sequence). CDR3 amino acids: CASSYTGRGEKLFF. The CDR3 DNA sequence: TGTGCCAGCAGCTATACAGGGAGGGGTGAAAAACTGTTTTTT.

This clone was seen a single time. The V and J genes are TRBV3-1 (or the pseudogene TRBV3-2) and TRBJ1-6; tentatively, D is TRBD1 (6 bases). The CDR3 totals 14 residues. Trimming took off 1 base at V and 9 bases at J, with 10 bases between the two ends. Germline CDR1 LGHDT, CDR2 YNNKEL (reference sequence). DNA of the CDR3: TGTGCCAGCAGCCAAGCCAGGACAGTTTCACCCCTCCACTTT. Residues: CASSQARTVSPLHF.

This clone came up a few times. The rearrangement uses TRBV14 and TRBJ2-2, with 13 bases that match TRBD2. The CDR3 is 17 amino acids. V shed 2 bases, J shed 4 bases, and the junction held 4 bases outside the gene matches. Germline values: CDR1 SGHDN, CDR2 FVKESK. The CDR3 DNA reads as TGTGCCAGCAGCCAACCGGGACTAGCGGGACTCACCGGGGAGCTGTTTTTT. This codes for CASSQPGLAGLTGELFF.

To note about this clone: Other DNA sequences in this specimen translate into the identical CDR3. This chain connects TRBV18 to TRBJ2-5, with 7 bases lining up with TRBD1. This CDR3 is 14 amino acids long. Losses at the gene ends were 3 bases for V and 2 bases for J; bases not matched to a gene: 3. Per the germline V gene, CDR1 is KGHSH and CDR2 is LQKENI. The CDR3 region has the DNA TGTGCCAGCTCACCCAGGGGACAGCAAGAGACCCAGTACTTC. Encoded protein: CASSPRGQQETQYF.

V and J are TRBV10-2 and TRBJ1-1; 7 bases match TRBD1. The germline V gene has CDR1 WSHSY and CDR2 SAAADI. V was pared by 4 bases and J by 4 bases, with 3 bases of the junction left unmatched. CDR3 length: 13 amino acids. The DNA for the CDR3 is TGCGCCAGCAGTGCAACAGGGGCCACTGAAGCTTTCTTT. Its protein product is CASSATGATEAFF.

This clone was recorded only once. The genes are TRBV7-8 and TRBJ1-1; TRBD1 might be the D (5 bases). Germline CDR1 SGHVS, CDR2 FQNEAQ. The V gene lost 5 bases and the J gene lost 4 bases, with 11 bases spanning the gap. The CDR3 consists of 13 residues. For the CDR3, the DNA is TGTGCCAGCAGCGGGGGAGGTATCACTGAAGCTTTCTTT. Its translation: CASSGGGITEAFF.